The 14 T cell receptor beta chains reported below all come from one sample, sequenced in a study of shared clonotypes between healthy human individuals. Clones were sequenced by immunoSEQ multiplex PCR, and TCRdb holds only the in-frame ones, with some missing. The sample holds millions of clones, roughly 94% seen once. Source material: naive CD4+ T cells sorted from blood. The subset: CD45RA+ positively selected. The receptors stem from a man between 18 and 29 years old in good health.

The V call is TRBV6-6, the J call TRBJ2-3, with D possibly matching TRBD2 (5 bases). V shed 7 bases and J shed 6 bases, with 23 bases lying between them. Germline V gene sequence: CDR1 MNHNY, CDR2 SVGAGI (reference sequence). This CDR3 region has 16 residues. The CDR3 loop reads CASTPRRTLGGDTQYF. The CDR3, as DNA: TGTGCCAGCACCCCACGCAGGACTCTTGGTGGGGATACGCAGTATTTT.

This chain uses TRBV9 with TRBJ2-2, with 9 bases matching TRBD2. CDR3 size: 16 residues. V dropped 0 bases and J dropped 5; count of bases not matched to a gene: 5. Per the germline V gene, CDR1 is SGDLS and CDR2 is YYNGEE. This CDR3 is CASSVGGLAVTGELFF. The CDR3 DNA reads as TGTGCCAGCAGCGTAGGGGGACTAGCAGTAACCGGGGAGCTGTTTTTT. The full variable domain, its missing parts supplied by reference TRBV9 and TRBJ2-2, is DSGVTQTPKHLITATGQRVTLRCSPRSGDLSVYWYQQSLDQGLQFLIQYYNGEERAKGNILERFSAQQFPDLHSELNLSSLELGDSALYFCASSVGGLAVTGELFFGEGSRLTVL.

The chain carries TRBV11-2 and TRBJ2-5; D not resolved. The germline CDR1 and CDR2 sequences are SGHAT and FQNNGV. This CDR3 has 14 amino acids. Trimming stripped 5 bases from V and 4 bases from J, with 14 bases between. The CDR3 nucleotides are TGTGCCAGCAGCCTTACAGCTAGTAGAGAGACCCAGTACTTC. Residues: CASSLTASRETQYF.

V gene TRBV6-1 combines with J gene TRBJ2-5, with no clear D. Per germline, CDR1 MNHNS and CDR2 SASEGT. The CDR3 is 13 residues long. V was trimmed by 4 bases and J by 1 base, leaving 7 bases between them. CDR3 bases: TGTGCCAGCAGTGCAAACTTCCAAGAGACCCAGTACTTC. Translation gives CASSANFQETQYF.

The gene calls are TRBV2 and TRBJ2-7; D remains unclear. This CDR3 is 12 amino acids long. Trimming removed 7 bases at V and 6 bases at J, with 13 bases between. Germline-derived CDR1 and CDR2 are SNHLY and FYNNEI. CDR3 region: CASIDSFLEQYF. CDR3 sequence (DNA): TGTGCCAGCATTGACTCCTTTCTCGAGCAGTACTTC.

This clone was counted a few times. In the same sample, other DNA sequences code for this CDR3. The V call is TRBV19, the J call TRBJ2-7, with D possibly being TRBD1 (6 bases). The CDR3 runs 14 residues. The V end lost 1 base, the J end lost 3 bases, and 10 bases lay between the germline ends. Germline loops: CDR1 LNHDA, CDR2 SQIVND (reference sequence). In nucleotides, the CDR3 is TGTGCCAGTAGTATAGGCAGGGGAGACTACGAGCAGTACTTC. It encodes CASSIGRGDYEQYF.

The chain is built from TRBV14 and TRBJ2-7, with 7 bases lining up with TRBD2. Losses at the gene ends were 3 bases for V and 7 bases for J; bases not matched to a gene: 15. This CDR3 spans 16 amino acids. Per germline, CDR1 SGHDN and CDR2 FVKESK. The CDR3 region has the DNA TGTGCCAGCAGCCACGCCGTGGGGGAGGGTCCTAGAGAGCAGTACTTC. Translating it yields CASSHAVGEGPREQYF.

The sample holds a few counts of this clone. This chain uses TRBV9 with TRBJ1-1; D remains ambiguous. The V end was cut by 2 bases, the J end by 0 bases, with 8 bases between. The V gene's germline CDR1 is SGDLS and CDR2 YYNGEE. CDR3 size: 14 residues. The CDR3 is CASSVHVVNTEAFF. The CDR3 DNA reads TGTGCCAGCAGCGTCCACGTTGTGAACACTGAAGCTTTCTTT.

In DNA, the CDR3 is TGTGCCAGCAGCTGGGGACAGGGCTCCTACAATGAGCAGTTCTTC. It translates to CASSWGQGSYNEQFF. The chain carries TRBV11-2 and TRBJ2-1, with TRBD1 matching 9 bases. Germline CDR1 is SGHAT and CDR2 is FQNNGV. With V trimmed by 4 bases and J by 0 bases, 1 base remained unmatched. The CDR3 is 15 residues long.

V is TRBV11-3 and J is TRBJ2-5; 7 bases are shared with TRBD2. The CDR3 length is 15 residues. V lost 1 base, J lost 3 bases, and 5 bases stayed unmatched. The germline V gene encodes CDR1 SGHNT and CDR2 YENEEA. The CDR3 coding sequence is TGTGCCAGCAGCTTAGGTCGCGGGAGAGAAGAGACCCAGTACTTC. Amino acids: CASSLGRGREETQYF.

CDR3 sequence (DNA): TGTGCCACCAGCAGAGAGACAGGGACCGGGGAGCTGTTTTTT. This codes for CATSRETGTGELFF. V and J are TRBV15 and TRBJ2-2, with 7 bases matching TRBD1. This CDR3 region has 14 residues. The germline gives CDR1 LNHNV, CDR2 YYDKDF (reference sequence). Losses at the gene ends were 0 bases for V and 5 bases for J; bases not matched to a gene: 0.

In regard to this clone: Possible read error: a much larger clone is one base away. Other DNA sequences in the same sample also yield this CDR3. The genes are TRBV11-3 and TRBJ2-2; D not certain. Germline V gene sequence: CDR1 SGHNT, CDR2 YENEEA. CDR3 size: 12 residues. V lost 3 bases and J 2 bases, leaving 1 base between the germline ends. The CDR3 DNA is TGTGCCAGCAGCTTCAACACCGGGGAGCTGTTTTTT. It translates to CASSFNTGELFF.

There are a few counts of this clone. The chain combines TRBV4-1 with TRBJ1-5; 8 positions match TRBD1. Trimming took 1 base from V and 5 from J; bases not matched to a gene: 7. Per germline, CDR1 MGHRA and CDR2 YSYEKL. The CDR3 has 16 residues. CDR3 protein: CASSQGTGSHHQPQHF. The CDR3 DNA is TGCGCCAGCAGCCAAGGGACAGGGTCCCACCATCAGCCCCAGCATTTT.

This clone came up once. This chain joins TRBV6-5 and TRBJ1-3; D uncertain. V was trimmed by 7 bases and J by 0 bases, leaving 13 bases between them. The CDR3 is 15 residues long. Germline CDR1 is MNHEY and CDR2 is SVGAGI. The CDR3 reads CASKLDPSSGNTIYF. CDR3 DNA sequence: TGTGCCAGCAAGCTTGACCCAAGCTCTGGAAACACCATATATTTT.